The subject of this entry is one TCR beta chain. From germline, CDR1 is SGHDT and CDR2 YYEEEE. V lost 0 bases and J 0 bases, leaving 13 bases between the germline ends. The CDR3 covers 17 residues. These data belong to a study of cytomegalovirus exposure and HLA in healthy donors. Assay: immunoSEQ multiplex PCR; the TCRdb copy retains only in-frame clones and omits some. The sample holds about 120,000 clones, about 87% seen once. Sequencing was carried out using PBMCs. The chain links TRBV5-6 to TRBJ1-5, with D possibly matching TRBD1 (5 bases). The origin of this receptor is a man between 18 and 29 years old in good health and CMV-seronegative. CDR3 region: CASSLGGRGYSNQPQHF. The CDR3 DNA follows: TGTGCCAGCAGCTTGGGAGGGAGGGGATATAGCAATCAGCCCCAGCATTTT. The full variable domain, in which reference TRBV5-6 and TRBJ1-5 provide the parts outside the CDR3, is DAGVTQSPTHLIKTRGQQVTLRCSPKSGHDTVSWYQQALGQGPQFIFQYYEEEERQRGNFPDRFSGHQFPNYSSELNVNALLLGDSALYLCASSLGGRGYSNQPQHFGDGTRLSIL.